A single sample gave rise to the 27 T cell receptor beta chains below, sequenced in a study of regulatory T cells in long-lasting Graves disease. Indicated time point: newly diagnosed GD, antithyroid drugs for less than 3 months. TCR sequences were obtained from RNA taken from PBMCs. CDR3 regions were amplified by Arm-PCR using iRepertoire HTBI primers to build TCR beta libraries. TCRdb ran MiXCR on the multiplex PCR reads and lists one entry per CDR3 protein. In the table there are about 320,000 distinct CDR3 sequences, roughly 18% of which are singletons. Sequenced here: peripheral blood mononuclear cells (PBMCs), sampled at new diagnosis, from a patient treated with antithyroid drugs. All receptors derive from a female donor with Graves disease.

This clonotype was observed at least ten times. The rearrangement links TRBV20-1 to TRBJ2-7; TRBD2 matches at 11 bases. This CDR3 spans 14 amino acids. Trimming removed 5 bases from V and 3 bases from J; junction bases left unmatched: 6. Germline V gives CDR1 DFQATT, CDR2 SNEGSKA (reference sequence). The chain's CDR3 is CSAVSGTSGYEQYF. The CDR3 nucleotides are TGCAGTGCTGTATCCGGGACTAGCGGCTACGAGCAGTACTTC.

The sample holds many counts of this clonotype. The chain recombines TRBV7-9 with TRBJ2-5; the match to TRBD1 covers 8 bases. This CDR3 is 15 amino acids long. Trimming removed 5 bases from V and 4 bases from J; junction bases left unmatched: 9. The germline CDR1 and CDR2 sequences are SEHNR and FQNEAQ (reference sequence). The DNA for the CDR3 is TGTGCCAGCAGCGCTGAGGACAGGGACCGAGAGACCCAGTACTTC. It encodes CASSAEDRDRETQYF.

The rearrangement links TRBV6-1 to TRBJ2-3; 11 nucleotides match TRBD2. J lost 4 bases, V lost 7 bases, and 7 bases had no gene match. CDR3 length equals 15 residues. CDR1 MNHNS and CDR2 SASEGT come from the germline V gene. CDR3 sequence reads: CASNFLAGGADTQYF. Written as DNA, the CDR3 is TGTGCCAGCAATTTTCTAGCGGGAGGTGCAGATACGCAGTATTTT.

The chain combines TRBV11-1 with TRBJ2-7; no clear D gene. Germline values: CDR1 SGHAT, CDR2 FQDESV (reference sequence). The CDR3 has 12 residues. The V end was cut by 5 bases, the J end by 4 bases, with 9 bases between. The CDR3 region is CASSDGYYEQYF. The CDR3 DNA reads as TGTGCCAGCAGCGACGGCTATTACGAGCAGTACTTC.

This clonotype was seen many times. The V call is TRBV5-1, the J call TRBJ2-5, with 10 nucleotides matching TRBD2. The CDR3 has 16 residues. CDR1 and CDR2 from the germline V gene are SGHRS and YFSETQ. The V gene end was trimmed by 4 bases and the J gene end by 5 bases; junction bases not matched to a gene: 11. DNA for the CDR3: TGCGCCAGCAGCCTACCTAGCGGGAGTATTTCGGAGACCCAGTACTTC. It translates to CASSLPSGSISETQYF.

This clonotype was seen repeatedly, ten times or more. The V and J genes are TRBV19 and TRBJ2-1; 14 nucleotides agree with TRBD2. With 5 bases clipped from V and 8 bases from J, the junction kept 14 bases outside the gene matches. The CDR3 covers 18 residues. Per germline, CDR1 LNHDA and CDR2 SQIVND (reference sequence). CDR3 in amino acids: CASSRGTGGLAGVDEQFF. The CDR3 DNA reads as TGTGCCAGTAGTCGCGGGACAGGGGGACTAGCGGGAGTGGATGAGCAGTTCTTC.

About this clonotype: At one of its ends the junction is not consistent with the germline gene, which may arise from a read error. This sequence joins TRBV11-2 and TRBJ2-1, with D perhaps assigned TRBD1 or TRBD2 (5 bases each). CDR1 SGHAT and CDR2 FQNNGV come from the germline V gene. The CDR3 has 13 amino acids. The CDR3 nucleotides are TGTGTCAGCAGCTCCCTTTTCGGGACTGAGCAGTTCTTC. Translation gives CVSSSLFGTEQFF.

The chain employs TRBV19 and TRBJ2-6, with 7 bases lining up with TRBD1. Losses at the gene ends were 4 bases for V and 0 bases for J; bases not matched to a gene: 15. CDR1 and CDR2 (germline): LNHDA, SQIVND (reference sequence). The CDR3 covers 20 residues. In nucleotides, the CDR3 is TGTGCCAGTAGTAACCGCCCCACGACAGGGTTCGACTCTGGGGCCAACGTCCTGACTTTC. This encodes CASSNRPTTGFDSGANVLTF.

The sample holds many counts of this clonotype. This rearrangement joins TRBV20-1 to TRBJ1-5; 7 bases fit TRBD1. Trimming took 3 bases from V and 5 from J; bases not matched to a gene: 4. CDR1 is DFQATT and CDR2 is SNEGSKA in the germline V gene (reference sequence). The CDR3 has 13 residues. The CDR3 is CSASEGADQPQHF. In nucleotides, the CDR3 is TGCAGTGCTAGTGAGGGGGCGGATCAGCCCCAGCATTTT.

At least ten counts were recorded for this clonotype. The V gene is TRBV30, the J gene TRBJ2-3; the match to TRBD1 covers 7 bases. CDR1 and CDR2 (germline): GTSNPN, SVGIG (reference sequence). Losses at the gene ends were 5 bases for V and 6 bases for J; bases not matched to a gene: 2. CDR3 size: 11 residues. CDR3 bases: TGTGCCTGGGGACAGGCGGATACGCAGTATTTT. Translated: CAWGQADTQYF. The full variable domain, with the rest looked up from reference TRBV30 and TRBJ2-3, is SQTIHQWPATLVQPVGSPLSLECTVEGTSNPNLYWYRQAAGRGLQLLFYSVGIGQISSEVPQNLSASRPQDRQFILSSKKLLLSDSGFYLCAWGQADTQYFGPGTRLTVL.

This clonotype has just a few counts. V and J are TRBV4-1 and TRBJ2-7; D tentatively fits TRBD1 or TRBD2 (6 bases each). Trimming took off 3 bases at V and 1 base at J, with 13 bases between the two ends. Germline V gene lookup returns CDR1 MGHRA and CDR2 YSYEKL. This CDR3 has 15 amino acids. CDR3 sequence: CASSHAPGASYEQYF. CDR3 nucleotides: TGCGCCAGCAGCCACGCCCCGGGGGCGTCCTACGAGCAGTACTTC.

This clonotype was seen a handful of times. The chain uses TRBV3-1 and TRBJ2-1; possible D gene TRBD1, 6 bases. The V gene's germline CDR1 is LGHDT and CDR2 YNNKEL (reference sequence). V was pared by 4 bases and J by 16 bases, with 23 bases between. The CDR3 consists of 14 residues. This chain's CDR3 is CASSPGTSPFDLFF. The CDR3, as DNA: TGTGCCAGCAGCCCCGGGACATCTCCCTTTGATTTATTCTTC.

The gene calls are TRBV3-1 and TRBJ2-1, with TRBD2 matching over 12 bases. V was clipped by 1 base and J by 6 bases; unmatched bases: 10. This CDR3 is 18 amino acids long. The germline V gene has CDR1 LGHDT and CDR2 YNNKEL (reference sequence). CDR3 amino acids: CASSQGLAGGSLFNEQFF. The CDR3 bases are TGTGCCAGCAGCCAAGGCCTAGCGGGAGGGAGCTTGTTCAATGAGCAGTTCTTC.

The V and J genes are TRBV10-2 and TRBJ2-3; D gene ambiguous. CDR1 is WSHSY, CDR2 SAAADI, per germline. Trimming left V 2 bases short and J 6 bases short, with 0 bases between. CDR3 size: 10 residues. The CDR3 sequence: CASSEDTQYF. As DNA, the CDR3 is TGCGCCAGCAGTGAGGATACGCAGTATTTT.

This clonotype was recorded many times. The chain links TRBV7-9 to TRBJ1-1; D gene ambiguous. This CDR3 has 12 amino acids. Germline values: CDR1 SEHNR, CDR2 FQNEAQ (reference sequence). Between the trimmed V and J ends, which lost 3 bases and 4 bases, there was a span of 6 bases. This CDR3 is CASSLTGTEAFF. The CDR3 nucleotides are TGTGCCAGCAGCTTGACGGGCACTGAAGCTTTCTTT.

The chain recombines TRBV3-1 with TRBJ1-1; D might be TRBD1 (5 bases). CDR3 length: 15 amino acids. V dropped 0 bases and J dropped 7 bases, with 15 bases sitting between them. Germline assignment: CDR1 LGHDT and CDR2 YNNKEL (reference sequence). CDR3 protein: CASSQDGRGRIEAFF. Written as DNA, the CDR3 is TGTGCCAGCAGCCAAGATGGGAGGGGAAGAATTGAAGCTTTCTTT.

V gene TRBV5-1 combines with J gene TRBJ2-3; no firm D call. The CDR3 runs to 15 residues. Trimming shortened V by 0 bases and J by 2 bases, and 10 bases separated the two germline ends. The germline gives CDR1 SGHRS, CDR2 YFSETQ. The CDR3: CASSLGAHPTDTQYF. CDR3 DNA: TGCGCCAGCAGCTTGGGGGCTCACCCCACAGATACGCAGTATTTT.

The rearrangement joins TRBV10-3 to TRBJ1-5; D ambiguous. Trimming stripped 9 bases from V and 4 bases from J, with 10 bases between. The CDR3 consists of 12 residues. The germline V gene has CDR1 ENHRY and CDR2 SYGVKD. CDR3 protein: CAIQTPNQPQHF. CDR3 in DNA: TGTGCCATTCAAACCCCAAATCAGCCCCAGCATTTT.

This clonotype came up many times. The rearrangement joins TRBV12-3 or TRBV12-4 to TRBJ2-7; D is perhaps TRBD2 (5 bases). The CDR3 length is 14 residues. Trimming cost V 4 bases and J 6 bases, with 16 bases left between them. CDR3 nucleotides: TGTGCCAGCAGTTCAGCGGCGATCCCGATCGAGCAGTACTTC. This codes for CASSSAAIPIEQYF.

This clonotype was counted many times. The V and J genes are TRBV5-1 and TRBJ1-1; D is ambiguous. V was cut by 0 bases and J by 0 bases, with 15 bases left in between. The CDR3 loop spans 17 amino acids. Germline V lookup: CDR1 SGHRS, CDR2 YFSETQ. CDR3 DNA: TGCGCCAGCAGCTTGGAAAGTTCGATGGCGGTGAACACTGAAGCTTTCTTT. It yields the protein CASSLESSMAVNTEAFF.

In this sample, this clonotype turned up many times. The V gene is TRBV11-2, the J gene TRBJ1-1; D is perhaps TRBD1 (5 bases). Per the germline V gene, CDR1 is SGHAT and CDR2 is FQNNGV. The V end lost 6 bases, the J end lost 7 bases, and 21 bases lay between the germline ends. The CDR3 spans 15 residues. The CDR3 here is CASSQLAGWGGEAFF. The CDR3 nucleotides read TGTGCCAGCAGTCAATTAGCCGGGTGGGGGGGTGAAGCTTTCTTT.

This clonotype was recorded many times. The V gene is TRBV29-1, the J gene TRBJ1-1; 8 bases are shared with TRBD1. The CDR3 extends over 14 amino acids. V lost 6 bases, J lost 4 bases, and 10 bases stayed unmatched. From germline, CDR1 is SQVTM and CDR2 ANQGSEA. For the CDR3, the DNA is TGCAGCGTCGACAGGGGAAGATTCAGCACTGAAGCTTTCTTT. It translates to CSVDRGRFSTEAFF.

This clonotype was seen repeatedly, ten times or more. The V and J genes are TRBV5-4 and TRBJ1-1, with D unclear. Germline V lookup: CDR1 SGHNT, CDR2 YYREEE (reference sequence). This CDR3 spans 12 amino acids. Trimming cost V 10 bases and J 4 bases, with 14 bases left between them. CDR3 sequence (DNA): TGTGCCGCTCGCTCGACGCTCACTGAAGCTTTCTTT. Translating it yields CAARSTLTEAFF. The complete variable domain, with remaining parts taken from reference TRBV5-4 and TRBJ1-1, reads ETGVTQSPTHLIKTRGQQVTLRCSSQSGHNTVSWYQQALGQGPQFIFQYYREEENGRGNFPPRFSGLQFPNYSSELNVNALELDDSALYLCAARSTLTEAFFGQGTRLTVV.

This clonotype was counted a few times. The rearrangement uses TRBV28 and TRBJ2-2; TRBD2 might be the D (6 bases). The V gene lost 1 base and the J gene lost 4 bases, with 10 bases spanning the gap. The CDR3 is 15 residues long. Germline loops: CDR1 MDHEN, CDR2 SYDVKM. CDR3 in DNA: TGTGCCAGCAGTTTATCCGGGAGTGGCACCGGGGAGCTGTTTTTT. It encodes CASSLSGSGTGELFF.

This clonotype has only a few counts. V and J are TRBV5-1 and TRBJ2-3, with 10 positions matching TRBD2. Losses at the gene ends were 7 bases for V and 2 bases for J; bases not matched to a gene: 7. Germline CDR1 is SGHRS and CDR2 is YFSETQ. The CDR3 is made up of 15 amino acids. CDR3: CASLSSGSITDTQYF. For the CDR3, the DNA is TGCGCCAGCTTGTCTAGCGGGAGTATCACAGATACGCAGTATTTT. Complete variable domain (other parts from reference TRBV5-1 and TRBJ2-3): KAGVTQTPRYLIKTRGQQVTLSCSPISGHRSVSWYQQTPGQGLQFLFEYFSETQRNKGNFPGRFSGRQFSNSRSEMNVSTLELGDSALYLCASLSSGSITDTQYFGPGTRLTVL.

This clonotype was picked up many times. This rearrangement joins TRBV7-9 to TRBJ2-3; TRBD2 matches at 11 bases. CDR1 and CDR2 (germline): SEHNR, FQNEAQ (reference sequence). The V segment lost 3 bases and the J segment 2 bases; nucleotides outside the gene matches: 7. The CDR3 is 17 residues long. CDR3 protein: CASSFAGTSGSTDTQYF. CDR3 in DNA: TGTGCCAGCAGCTTTGCGGGGACTAGCGGTTCCACAGATACGCAGTATTTT.

The genes are TRBV11-3 and TRBJ2-1; 11 bases agree with TRBD1. After removal of 0 bases from V and 9 bases from J, the junction contained 7 bases not matched to a gene. This CDR3 is built from 16 residues. Per germline, CDR1 SGHNT and CDR2 YENEEA. CDR3 amino acids: CASSLDSGQGDGEQFF. CDR3 in DNA: TGTGCCAGCAGCTTAGATTCGGGACAGGGGGATGGTGAGCAGTTCTTC.